The rows below give T cell receptor beta chains drawn from one sample of a study of blood T cell repertoires in COVID-19. Some clones are missing from TCRdb's copy, which holds only in-frame ones; the method was immunoSEQ multiplex PCR. The sample holds about 380,000 clones, less than 85% seen once. Sequenced material: peripheral blood. The receptors shown here come from a woman under 30 with acute or convalescent COVID-19. The CDR3 runs from the conserved cysteine through the conserved F or W. Each record gives: CDR3 DNA, CDR3 protein, V gene, J gene, clone size, D gene. A D gene is named only where the DNA matches it firmly. The size field is filled for only some rows; it gives once, few, many or a size class.

TGTGCTAGTGGTTTGGGGCTAGCGGGGAGCACAGATACGCAGTATTTT	CASGLGLAGSTDTQYF	TRBV12-5	TRBJ2-3	.	TRBD2
TGTGCCTGCAACGGGAGGGGAAACGGAAACACCATATATTTT	CACNGRGNGNTIYF	TRBV30	TRBJ1-3	.	.
TGTGCCAGTAGCCCACGGGACAGTCTTAATTCACCCCTCCACTTT	CASSPRDSLNSPLHF	TRBV19	TRBJ1-6	.	TRBD1
TGTGCCATCAGTGAGTCGGCAGCGGGGTTTTACAATGAGCAGTTCTTC	CAISESAAGFYNEQFF	TRBV10-3	TRBJ2-1	.	TRBD2
TGCGCCAGCAGTCAGTACAGGGAATTGAGCAATCAGCCCCAGCATTTT	CASSQYRELSNQPQHF	TRBV23-1	TRBJ1-5	few	.
TGTGCCAGCAGTAGCTTTCACTATGGCTACACCTTC	CASSSFHYGYTF	TRBV2	TRBJ1-2	.	.
TGTGCCAGCAGCCCGGGGGTGAACACTGAAGCTTTCTTT	CASSPGVNTEAFF	TRBV11-3	TRBJ1-1	once	.
TGTGCCAGCAGCTCCCAGGGATTCAGCTCCTACGAGCAGTACTTC	CASSSQGFSSYEQYF	TRBV7-6	TRBJ2-7	.	.
TGTGCCACCTTACCGGGACATAACCCCTGGGCGCCTGGTTCACCCCTCCACTTT	CATLPGHNPWAPGSPLHF	TRBV2	TRBJ1-6	.	.
TGTGCCAGCAGTTTAGGGGCGGACAGGGCGTACACCGGGGAGCTGTTTTTT	CASSLGADRAYTGELFF	TRBV28	TRBJ2-2	.	TRBD1
TGTGCCAGCAGTGTACCGGGACAGGGGAATCAGCCCCAGCATTTT	CASSVPGQGNQPQHF	TRBV28	TRBJ1-5	.	TRBD1
TGTGCCAGCAGTCCGAAGAGCAATGAGCAGTTCTTC	CASSPKSNEQFF	TRBV6-6	TRBJ2-1	.	.
TGTGCCAGCAGCCTTCTCACGAAGAGTGGCTACACCTTC	CASSLLTKSGYTF	TRBV12-3/TRBV12-4	TRBJ1-2	.	.
TGTGCCAGCAGTTTTTTGACAGGGGATAATGGCTACACCTTC	CASSFLTGDNGYTF	TRBV2	TRBJ1-2	.	TRBD1
TGTGCCAGCAGCGTCAGCCCGGGGGGGACCGGGGAGCTGTTTTTT	CASSVSPGGTGELFF	TRBV9	TRBJ2-2	.	TRBD2
TGTGCCATCAGCCGGGACAGCTATCAGCCCCAGCATTTT	CAISRDSYQPQHF	TRBV10-3	TRBJ1-5	.	TRBD1
TGTGCCAGCAGTTACACCCGGACAAGTGGATCACCCCTCCACTTT	CASSYTRTSGSPLHF	TRBV6-6	TRBJ1-6	.	.
TGTGCCAGCAGCTTGGCTTCAGACGGACACAATCAGCCCCAGCATTTT	CASSLASDGHNQPQHF	TRBV5-6	TRBJ1-5	.	.
TGTGCCAGTAGTATCGGGTCGCGTACAGGGGAGCTGTTTTTT	CASSIGSRTGELFF	TRBV19	TRBJ2-2	.	.
TGTGCCAGCAGTTTGGGACTAGCGGGAGCTCCTCGGGGAGATACGCAGTATTTT	CASSLGLAGAPRGDTQYF	TRBV28	TRBJ2-3	.	TRBD2
TGTGCCAGTAGATTACAGGGGGTAAATCAGCCCCAGCATTTT	CASRLQGVNQPQHF	TRBV19	TRBJ1-5	.	TRBD1
TGTGCCAGCGGTAGACAGGGGGTGAACTACGAGCAGTACTTC	CASGRQGVNYEQYF	TRBV14	TRBJ2-7	few	TRBD1
TGCGCCAGCAGCCAAGAGCACCCCTATGGGGACAGTTACGAGCAGTACTTC	CASSQEHPYGDSYEQYF	TRBV4-1	TRBJ2-7	.	TRBD1
TGTGCCAGCTCCCCGGGACTAGCCCCAGCCTACAATGAGCAGTTCTTC	CASSPGLAPAYNEQFF	TRBV18	TRBJ2-1	once	TRBD2
TGCAGTGCTAGTCCACTAGACAATGAGCAGTTCTTC	CSASPLDNEQFF	TRBV20-1	TRBJ2-1	.	.
TGTGCCAGCAGTTTAACGGCAGGGTCAGCCTACGAGCAGTACTTC	CASSLTAGSAYEQYF	TRBV28	TRBJ2-7	.	.
TGTGCCAGCAGCCCCCAAGTCAGTACGGGATCACCCCTCCACTTT	CASSPQVSTGSPLHF	TRBV7-3	TRBJ1-6	.	.
TGTGCCAGCAGCGGAAAGGGGGCCCGGAATGGCTACACCTTC	CASSGKGARNGYTF	TRBV7-9	TRBJ1-2	once	TRBD1
TGTGCCAGCAGTTTCACAGGGGGATATGGCTACACCTTC	CASSFTGGYGYTF	TRBV12-3/TRBV12-4	TRBJ1-2	.	TRBD1
TGTGCCAGCAGCTTTATATTTTCCTACGAGCAGTACTTC	CASSFIFSYEQYF	TRBV7-2	TRBJ2-7	.	.
TGCGCCAGCAGCCTTGGACTAGCGGGACTTAAACGAAATGAGCAGTTCTTC	CASSLGLAGLKRNEQFF	TRBV4-1	TRBJ2-1	.	TRBD2
TGTGCCACTCACTCGACAGGGAGCTACACCTTC	CATHSTGSYTF	TRBV19	TRBJ1-2	.	TRBD1
TGTGCCAGCAGTCCTCCCTCTGGAAACACCATATATTTT	CASSPPSGNTIYF	TRBV12-3/TRBV12-4	TRBJ1-3	few	.
TGTGCCAGCAGCTTGGGTACCGGACTAGCGGGACGGGGGTCTGGGGCCAACGTCCTGACTTTC	CASSLGTGLAGRGSGANVLTF	TRBV13	TRBJ2-6	.	TRBD2
TGTGCCAGTAGTCTCCGACTAGCGGGGGGGAGGAGACAAGAGACCCAGTACTTC	CASSLRLAGGRRQETQYF	TRBV19	TRBJ2-5	.	TRBD2
TGTGCCAGCAGTTTATCCGGTTCTTCACAGATCTATGGCTACACCTTC	CASSLSGSSQIYGYTF	TRBV27	TRBJ1-2	.	.
TGTGCCAGCAGCTTCACCCCCCTAGAACATAGGAACTACAATGAGCAGTTCTTC	CASSFTPLEHRNYNEQFF	TRBV11-2	TRBJ2-1	once	.
TGTGCCAGCAGCTACGGATCGGAGACCAACACCGGGGAGCTGTTTTTT	CASSYGSETNTGELFF	TRBV6-5	TRBJ2-2	.	.
TGTGCCAGCAGCTCCCACAGGGGAACCACTGAAGCTTTCTTT	CASSSHRGTTEAFF	TRBV7-8	TRBJ1-1	.	TRBD1
TGCGCCAGCAGCCCGGGACTAGCGGTTCAAGAGACCCAGTACTTC	CASSPGLAVQETQYF	TRBV5-1	TRBJ2-5	.	TRBD2
TGTGCCAGTAGGCCCGGGGGGAACACTGAAGCTTTCTTT	CASRPGGNTEAFF	TRBV19	TRBJ1-1	.	.